This T cell receptor beta chain emerged from a study of technical replicates of blood from several donors. Germline V gives CDR1 SGDLS, CDR2 YYNGEE. The CDR3 is 15 residues long. Trimming pared 3 bases from V and 0 bases from J, leaving 10 bases between. Profiling relied on immunoSEQ multiplex PCR, and the TCRdb table lists in-frame clones only, not all of them. There are tens of thousands of clones in the sample; more than 75% occur only once, and around 5% lies in the top ten. This clone appeared a few times. Sequencing input: PBMCs. This sequence was found in a human donor in good health. Some clones in this sample may be carry-over from other donors' samples. The chain carries TRBV9 and TRBJ1-3, with no clear D. The CDR3 sequence: CASSAGPGSGNTIYF. CDR3 bases: TGTGCCAGCAGCGCAGGCCCCGGCTCTGGAAACACCATATATTTT.